This TCR beta chain came from a study of CD4 and CD8 cells across lung adenocarcinoma regions. The ends lost 7 bases at V and 4 bases at J; junction bases unmatched: 6. The CDR3 totals 15 residues. The germline V gene has CDR1 WSHSY and CDR2 SAAADI. Samples came from patients with localized non-small cell lung adenocarcinoma. TCRdb processed the PCR reads anew with MiXCR; each CDR3 protein has one entry. The sample lists 11,000 or so distinct CDR3 sequences; roughly 51% were seen once. The sequence was obtained from a female donor with lung adenocarcinoma. The CD4 and CD8 labels of this study may be unreliable. The sample consisted of CD8+ T cells from the center of a lung tumor. V usage is TRBV10-2 and J usage is TRBJ2-5; 13 bases line up with TRBD2. The CDR3 loop reads CASNPGLAGRETQYF. The CDR3 DNA reads TGCGCCAGCAATCCGGGACTAGCGGGACGAGAGACCCAGTACTTC.